This T cell receptor beta chain was captured by sequencing in a study of shared clonotypes between healthy human individuals. General study findings and limits: Memory subsets generally showed smaller estimated richness than naive subsets did. Shared clonotypes across all four donors exceeded non-shared ones in generation probability.

Concerning this clone itself: Its antigen remains unknown.

This CDR3 has 14 residues. CDR1 is SQVTM and CDR2 is ANQGSEA in the germline V gene. V was shortened by 6 bases and J by 0 bases, with 13 bases between the two germline ends. Deep was the level at which the assay was run. Generated by immunoSEQ multiplex PCR, the TCRdb table keeps only in-frame clones and is missing some. The profile shows about 530,000 clones, almost 97% of them singletons. Healthy HIV-negative adults with no recent acute infections or vaccinations were recruited as donors. J is TRBJ2-3 and V is TRBV29-1; a possible D gene is TRBD2 (5 bases). The source of this sequence is a woman aged 25 to 39 in good health. The specimen sequenced was naive CD4+ T cells sorted from blood. The subset denotes: CD45RA+ positively selected. The CDR3 DNA follows: TGCAGCGTGGGAGAGACGAGCAGCACAGATACGCAGTATTTT. Amino acids: CSVGETSSTDTQYF.